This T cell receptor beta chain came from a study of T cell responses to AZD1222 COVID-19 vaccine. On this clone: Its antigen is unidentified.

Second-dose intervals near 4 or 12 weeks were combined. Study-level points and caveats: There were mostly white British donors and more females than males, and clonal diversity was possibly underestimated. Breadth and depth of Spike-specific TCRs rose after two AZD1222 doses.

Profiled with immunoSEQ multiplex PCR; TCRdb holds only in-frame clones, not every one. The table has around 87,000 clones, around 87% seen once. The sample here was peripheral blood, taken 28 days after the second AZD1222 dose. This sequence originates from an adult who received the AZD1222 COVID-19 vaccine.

CDR3 amino acids: CASSLQSIGAFF. Here the CDR3 DNA reads TGTGCCAGCAGCTTGCAATCGATAGGAGCTTTCTTT. The chain carries TRBV5-6 and TRBJ1-1, with D unclear. Germline CDR1 SGHDT, CDR2 YYEEEE. V dropped 1 base and J dropped 10 bases, with 11 bases sitting between them. The CDR3 length is 12 residues.